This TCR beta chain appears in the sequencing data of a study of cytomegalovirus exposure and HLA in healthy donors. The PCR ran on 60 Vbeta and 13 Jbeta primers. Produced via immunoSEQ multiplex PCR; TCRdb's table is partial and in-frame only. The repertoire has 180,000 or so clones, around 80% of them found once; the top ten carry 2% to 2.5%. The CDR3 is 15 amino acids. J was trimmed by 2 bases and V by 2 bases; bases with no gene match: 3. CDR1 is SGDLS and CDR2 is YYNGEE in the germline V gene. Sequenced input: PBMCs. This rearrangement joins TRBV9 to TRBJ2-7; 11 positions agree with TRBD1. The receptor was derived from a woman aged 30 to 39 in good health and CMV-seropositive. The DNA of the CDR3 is TGTGCCAGCAGCGTCGGGGGACAGGGGGCCTACGAGCAGTACTTC. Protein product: CASSVGGQGAYEQYF.